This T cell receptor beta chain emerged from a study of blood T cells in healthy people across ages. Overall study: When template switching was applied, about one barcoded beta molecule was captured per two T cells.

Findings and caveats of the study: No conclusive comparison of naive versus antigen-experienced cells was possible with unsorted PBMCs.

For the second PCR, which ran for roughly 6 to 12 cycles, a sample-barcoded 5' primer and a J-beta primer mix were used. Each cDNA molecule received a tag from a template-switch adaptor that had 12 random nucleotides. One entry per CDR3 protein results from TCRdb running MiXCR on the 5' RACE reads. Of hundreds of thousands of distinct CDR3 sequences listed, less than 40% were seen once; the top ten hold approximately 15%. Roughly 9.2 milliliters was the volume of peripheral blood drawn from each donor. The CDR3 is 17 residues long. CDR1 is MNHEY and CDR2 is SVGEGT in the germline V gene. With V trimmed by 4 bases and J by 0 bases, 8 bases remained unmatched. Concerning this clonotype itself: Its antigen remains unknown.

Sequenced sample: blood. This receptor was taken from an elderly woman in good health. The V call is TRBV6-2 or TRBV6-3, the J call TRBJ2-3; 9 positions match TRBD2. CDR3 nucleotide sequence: TGTGCCAGCAGTTCAACCCGGACTAGCGACAGCACAGATACGCAGTATTTT. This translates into CASSSTRTSDSTDTQYF.